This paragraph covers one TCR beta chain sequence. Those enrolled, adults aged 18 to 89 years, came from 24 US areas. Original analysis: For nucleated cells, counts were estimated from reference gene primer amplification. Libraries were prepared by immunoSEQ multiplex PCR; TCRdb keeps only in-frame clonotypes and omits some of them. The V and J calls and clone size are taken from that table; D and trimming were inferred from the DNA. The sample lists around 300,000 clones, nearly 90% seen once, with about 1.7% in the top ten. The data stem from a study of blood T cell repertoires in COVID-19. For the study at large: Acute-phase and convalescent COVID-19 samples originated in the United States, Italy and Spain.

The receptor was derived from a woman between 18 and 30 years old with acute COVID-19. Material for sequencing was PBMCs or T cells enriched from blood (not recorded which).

For the CDR3, the DNA is TGTGCCAGCAGTCACACCGGGGCTAAGCGGGCTGGGGCCAACGTCCTGACTTTC. Its protein is CASSHTGAKRAGANVLTF. This sequence joins TRBV6-6 and TRBJ2-6, with D possibly matching TRBD2 (6 bases). V lost 5 bases and J 2 bases, leaving 19 bases between the germline ends. This CDR3 comprises 18 residues. The germline V gene encodes CDR1 MNHNY and CDR2 SVGAGI (reference sequence).